This T cell receptor (beta chain) appears in the sequencing data of a study of blood T cell repertoires in COVID-19. The wider study: Samples came from the United States, Italy and Spain, spanning acute and convalescent COVID-19. T cells, B-cell-depleted T cells, or PBMCs provided the cDNA or gDNA that served as material.

Per germline, CDR1 LGHDT and CDR2 YNNKEL (reference sequence). V lost 7 bases to trimming and J lost 4 bases; unmatched junction nucleotides: 6. This CDR3 is 13 amino acids long. In the authors' workflow: Amplified reference gene primers provided the basis for estimating nucleated cell counts. The data were produced by immunoSEQ multiplex PCR, yet TCRdb's version contains in-frame clones alone and is incomplete. That table furnishes V, J and clone size, whereas the DNA furnished D and trimming. The sample has about 58,000 clones, about four fifths seen once; the top ten hold about 32%. The clonotype comes from a human donor in a cohort sampled during active COVID-19. This chain uses TRBV3-1 (or the pseudogene TRBV3-2) with TRBJ2-5, with 7 bases lining up with TRBD2. The source material was peripheral blood. The CDR3 loop reads CASKTGRAETQYF. The CDR3, as DNA: TGTGCCAGCAAAACGGGGAGGGCAGAGACCCAGTACTTC.